These T cell receptor beta chains were read from a single sample in a study of blood T cells in healthy people across ages. TCRdb analysed the 5' RACE reads with MiXCR anew, one entry per CDR3 protein. The sample includes 650,000 to 900,000 distinct CDR3 sequences, approximately 65% of them seen just once. Source material: blood. All receptors come from a man aged 30 to 45 in good health. The CDR3 runs from the conserved cysteine through the conserved F or W. Each record gives: V gene, D gene, J gene, clone size, CDR3 protein, CDR3 DNA. The D gene is left open where the match is weak. Size is stated for part of the rows, as once, few or many counts, or as a class when the clone is expanded.

TRBV2,TRBD1,TRBJ2-1,-,CASRKPPGQERYNEQFF,TGTGCCAGCAGGAAACCACCGGGACAGGAAAGATACAATGAGCAGTTCTTC
TRBV20-1,TRBD1,TRBJ2-6,-,CSASDRALSGANVLTF,TGCAGTGCTTCGGACAGGGCTCTGTCTGGGGCCAACGTCCTGACTTTC
TRBV4-3,TRBD1,TRBJ1-1,-,CASSLDETGAYRAFF,TGCGCCAGCAGCCTGGATGAGACAGGGGCTTATCGAGCTTTCTTT
TRBV5-1,-,TRBJ2-2,-,CASSPQKTGSNTGELFF,TGCGCCAGCAGCCCCCAGAAGACAGGATCGAACACCGGGGAGCTGTTTTTT
TRBV25-1,TRBD1,TRBJ2-7,-,CASQGDRVTYEQYF,TGTGCCAGCCAAGGGGACAGGGTGACCTACGAGCAGTACTTC
TRBV3-1,-,TRBJ2-7,-,CASSPRTRQNYYEQYF,TGTGCCAGCAGCCCCCGAACGCGACAGAACTACTACGAGCAGTACTTC
TRBV30,TRBD2,TRBJ2-1,few,CACRGGGANEQFF,TGTGCCTGTAGGGGCGGGGGGGCGAATGAGCAGTTCTTC
TRBV7-3,TRBD2,TRBJ2-1,many,CASSRLGTSQLINEQFF,TGTGCCAGCAGCCGATTAGGGACTAGCCAACTCATAAACGAGCAGTTCTTC
TRBV15,TRBD2,TRBJ2-5,-,CATSSRLAGELGAQYF,TGTGCCACCAGCTCGAGACTAGCGGGGGAACTGGGAGCCCAGTACTTC
TRBV7-2,-,TRBJ2-1,-,CASSPGPLNEQFF,TGTGCCAGCAGCCCAGGGCCCCTCAATGAGCAGTTCTTC
TRBV28,-,TRBJ2-6,few,CASIRDNSGANVLTF,TGTGCCAGCATTAGGGACAACTCTGGGGCCAACGTCCTGACTTTC
TRBV6-5,TRBD2,TRBJ2-7,-,CASRLSGGSPYEQYF,TGTGCCAGCAGACTGAGCGGGGGGTCCCCCTACGAGCAGTACTTC
TRBV7-9,-,TRBJ1-2,-,CASSLDPGPADGYTF,TGTGCCAGCAGCTTAGATCCTGGACCGGCAGATGGCTACACCTTC
TRBV7-3,TRBD1,TRBJ2-1,-,CASSSRVGTGNNEQFF,TGTGCCAGCAGCTCCAGGGTAGGGACAGGAAACAATGAGCAGTTCTTC
TRBV7-9,-,TRBJ2-6,-,CASSPAGILFGANVLTF,TGTGCCAGCAGCCCGGCCGGGATTCTCTTCGGGGCCAACGTCCTGACTTTC
TRBV28,-,TRBJ1-1,-,CASSLVQENTEAFF,TGTGCCAGCAGTTTGGTTCAGGAGAACACTGAAGCTTTCTTT
TRBV2,-,TRBJ1-2,few,CASSENGYTF,TGTGCCAGCAGTGAGAATGGCTACACCTTC
TRBV20-1,-,TRBJ2-7,-,CSARDEGNEQYF,TGCAGTGCTAGAGATGAGGGAAACGAGCAGTACTTC
TRBV6-5,-,TRBJ1-6,-,CASSYSIRESSYNSPLHF,TGTGCCAGCAGTTACTCTATCAGGGAGAGCTCCTATAATTCACCCCTCCACTTT
TRBV7-2,TRBD2,TRBJ2-5,few,CASSLGLRRGIQETQYF,TGTGCCAGCAGCTTAGGCTTAAGGCGGGGGATCCAAGAGACCCAGTACTTC
TRBV7-9,TRBD1,TRBJ2-1,-,CASSLTGGNYNEQFF,TGTGCCAGCAGCTTGACAGGGGGGAACTACAATGAGCAGTTCTTC
TRBV29-1,-,TRBJ1-2,-,CSVDLAGANYGYTF,TGCAGCGTTGACCTGGCAGGAGCTAACTATGGCTACACCTTC
TRBV4-3,-,TRBJ2-3,-,CASSQRSTDTQYF,TGCGCCAGCAGCCAACGCAGCACAGATACGCAGTATTTT
TRBV29-1,-,TRBJ1-5,-,CSVVWGKFQHF,TGCAGCGTTGTGTGGGGAAAATTCCAGCATTTT
TRBV29-1,TRBD1,TRBJ2-1,-,CSVEGDREKDEQFF,TGCAGCGTTGAAGGGGACAGGGAGAAGGATGAGCAGTTCTTC
TRBV20-1,TRBD2,TRBJ2-5,-,CSARGLAGGTVEQETRYF,TGCAGTGCTAGGGGACTAGCGGGGGGCACCGTAGAGCAAGAGACCCGGTACTTC
TRBV6-2/TRBV6-3,TRBD1,TRBJ1-2,-,CASIQGGTGDYGYTF,TGTGCCAGCATACAAGGCGGGACAGGGGACTATGGCTACACCTTC
TRBV20-1,-,TRBJ2-7,-,CSARLLRPLSHEQYF,TGCAGTGCTAGACTTTTGAGACCCTTATCCCACGAGCAGTACTTC
TRBV29-1,-,TRBJ2-7,few,CSVGVRGGPYEQYF,TGCAGCGTTGGGGTCAGGGGCGGACCCTACGAGCAGTACTTC
TRBV7-9,TRBD2,TRBJ2-1,-,CASSLRLAGYNNEQFF,TGTGCCAGCAGCTTGCGACTAGCGGGTTACAACAATGAGCAGTTCTTC
TRBV7-9,-,TRBJ1-2,once,CASSFGTLWGGYTF,TGTGCCAGCAGCTTCGGGACTCTTTGGGGTGGCTACACCTTC
TRBV20-1,TRBD2,TRBJ2-1,-,CSALTGTSGNEQFF,TGCAGTGCCCTTACCGGGACTAGCGGTAATGAGCAGTTCTTC
TRBV7-2,-,TRBJ2-1,-,CASSFGLADYNEQFF,TGTGCCAGCAGCTTTGGCCTAGCCGACTACAATGAGCAGTTCTTC
TRBV7-9,-,TRBJ2-4,many,CASSLSSEQYF,TGTGCCAGCAGCTTAAGCAGTGAGCAGTACTTC
TRBV7-9,-,TRBJ1-1,-,CASSEIGRETYPTEAFF,TGTGCCAGCAGCGAAATCGGTCGCGAGACATACCCAACTGAAGCTTTCTTT
TRBV6-4,-,TRBJ2-3,few,CASSEEIVGVHTQYF,TGTGCCAGCAGTGAGGAAATAGTCGGGGTACATACGCAGTATTTT
TRBV12-3/TRBV12-4,-,TRBJ1-6,-,CASTLGTASYNSPLHF,TGTGCCAGCACCCTTGGGACGGCGAGTTATAATTCACCCCTCCACTTT
TRBV9,-,TRBJ2-7,-,CASSVGDAGYYEQYF,TGTGCCAGCAGCGTAGGGGACGCTGGCTACTACGAGCAGTACTTC
TRBV4-3,-,TRBJ1-1,-,CASSQASKVVSVVYTEAFF,TGCGCCAGCAGCCAAGCAAGCAAGGTAGTTTCCGTAGTGTACACTGAAGCTTTCTTT
TRBV6-2/TRBV6-3,TRBD2,TRBJ2-4,few,CASSQRTSGQNIQYF,TGTGCCAGCAGTCAGCGGACTAGCGGACAAAACATTCAGTACTTC
TRBV21-1,-,TRBJ2-7,-,CASSKCPPKGSNEQYF,TGTGCCAGCAGCAAATGCCCCCCGAAGGGGAGCAACGAGCAGTACTTC